The T cell receptor (beta chain) under discussion was sequenced for a study of T-cell reconstitution after alpha-beta-depleted transplantation in children. The CDR3 totals 14 residues. Trimming removed 6 bases at V and 1 base at J, with 12 bases between. The TCRbeta library incorporated unique molecular identifiers. TCRdb reanalysed the PCR reads using MiXCR and keeps one entry per CDR3 protein. The sample lists around 600,000 distinct CDR3 sequences, roughly 15% occurring once. This sequence was found in a human donor who donated a stem cell graft to a child with acute myeloid leukemia. V usage is TRBV12-3 or TRBV12-4 and J usage is TRBJ1-1; D remains unclear. Here the sequenced sample was PBMCs from the stem cell graft donor, taken from the stem cell graft. The CDR3 loop is CASSPGEGNTEAFF. In nucleotides, the CDR3 is TGTGCCAGCAGCCCCGGGGAGGGGAACACTGAAGCTTTCTTT.